This T cell receptor (beta chain) comes out of a study of blood T cells in healthy people across ages. Points from the study as a whole: Strong correlation existed between TCR beta diversity and naive T cell percentage.

Note on this clonotype: Its target is not known.

CDR1 SGHRS and CDR2 YFSETQ come from the germline V gene. With 7 bases removed from V and 8 bases from J, the gap between germline ends came to 16 bases. CDR3 length: 13 amino acids. Combining a sample-barcoded 5' primer with a J-beta primer mix, a second PCR ran for roughly 7 to 11 cycles. TCRdb fed the 5' RACE reads into MiXCR, producing one record per CDR3 protein. The table lists a few hundred thousand distinct CDR3 sequences, roughly half of them singletons. The receptor was isolated from a man between 60 and 75 years old in good health. Sequencing was performed on blood. J is TRBJ2-4 and V is TRBV5-1; D remains ambiguous. The CDR3 here is CASPMAREDIQYF. The CDR3 nucleotides are TGCGCCAGCCCCATGGCGCGTGAAGACATTCAGTACTTC. Looking up the rest from reference TRBV5-1 and TRBJ2-4 gives the full variable domain: KAGVTQTPRYLIKTRGQQVTLSCSPISGHRSVSWYQQTPGQGLQFLFEYFSETQRNKGNFPGRFSGRQFSNSRSEMNVSTLELGDSALYLCASPMAREDIQYFGAGTRLSVL.